This T cell receptor (beta chain) was captured by sequencing in a study of OX40 agonist ivuxolimab in advanced cancers. Whole-study context: Prior checkpoint blockade (anti-PD-1, anti-PD-L1 or anti-CTLA-4) was permitted; around 40% had it. One hepatocellular carcinoma and a couple of cutaneous melanoma patients partially responded.

Trimming left V 0 bases short and J 1 base short, with 6 bases between. Germline V CDR1 and CDR2: PRHDT, FYEKMQ (reference sequence). The CDR3 has 15 residues. Worth noting for this clone: Its antigen is unidentified.

Clones were sequenced by immunoSEQ multiplex PCR, and TCRdb holds only the in-frame ones, with some missing. The sample consists of approximately 100,000 clones, 92% of them appearing once. Study-wide results and limits: In the 0.1 to 3.0 mg/kg range, CD4+ and CD8+ blood T cells had expanded clonally by week 6.

The chain carries TRBV13 and TRBJ2-2, with unresolved D. This TCR was sampled from an adult with an advanced solid tumor such as melanoma, head and neck, liver or kidney cancer. Sequenced here: CD4+ or CD8+ T cells sorted from blood, sampled in a trial of the OX40 agonist ivuxolimab. The chain's CDR3 is CASSLGTLNTGELFF. As DNA, the CDR3 is TGTGCCAGCAGCTTAGGGACTCTGAACACCGGGGAGCTGTTTTTT.